Listed here are 10 T cell receptor beta chains from one sample, sequenced in a study of cytomegalovirus exposure and HLA in healthy donors. This PCR relied on a set of 60 Vbeta primers and 13 Jbeta primers. This table comes from immunoSEQ multiplex PCR, and its TCRdb copy is limited to in-frame clones, with some not included. The sample gives under 200,000 clones, 82% of which show up once; 1.5% is in the top ten. Input material: PBMCs. All receptors come from a male donor in good health and CMV-seronegative.

The V and J genes are TRBV6-6 and TRBJ2-5, with 7 nucleotides matching TRBD1. The J call may be mistaken, given a closer DNA end match to TRBJ2-7. The CDR3 sequence is 15 residues long. CDR1 and CDR2 (germline): MNHNY, SVGAGI (reference sequence). CDR3 sequence reads: CASSYTGTASYEQYF. The CDR3 nucleotides are TGTGCCAGCAGTTACACCGGGACAGCCTCCTACGAGCAGTACTTC.

CDR3 DNA sequence: TGTGCCAGCAGTCCGGGACTACCAACCTACGAGCAGTACTTC. Residues: CASSPGLPTYEQYF. The chain combines TRBV14 with TRBJ2-7; TRBD2 matches 7 bases. Germline values: CDR1 SGHDN, CDR2 FVKESK. Germline trimming cut 6 bases from V and 2 bases from J; bases unmatched to any gene: 7. The length of the CDR3 is 14 residues.

The V gene is TRBV5-3, the J gene TRBJ2-5, with a tentative D call TRBD2 (5 bases). TRBV5-3 is noted as an ORF with a role that remains uncertain. The CDR3 length is 15 residues. The V end was cut by 0 bases, the J end by 5 bases, with 14 bases between. The CDR3 DNA reads as TGTGCCAGAAGCTTGGATTTCCAAAGGAGGGAGACCCAGTACTTC. Its protein is CARSLDFQRRETQYF.

Written as DNA, the CDR3 is TGTGCCAGCCGCCTTGGAGCGAGGGACACCGGGGAGCTGTTTTTT. This codes for CASRLGARDTGELFF. The rearrangement links TRBV27 to TRBJ2-2; a possible D gene is TRBD2 (5 bases). CDR1 and CDR2 (germline): MNHEY, SMNVEV (reference sequence). Trimming shortened V by 8 bases and J by 3 bases, and 16 bases separated the two germline ends. The CDR3 covers 15 residues.

CDR3 DNA: TGCGCCAGCAGCTTGGGACAGACAAGCACAGATACGCAGTATTTT. This translates into CASSLGQTSTDTQYF. The J gene is TRBJ2-3, the V gene TRBV5-1; D is perhaps TRBD1 (5 bases). Trimming took 0 bases from V and 0 from J, leaving 8 bases between them. The length of the CDR3 is 15 residues. Germline V gene lookup returns CDR1 SGHRS and CDR2 YFSETQ.

The J gene is TRBJ2-7, the V gene TRBV2; 12 bases match TRBD2. The trim removed 8 bases at V and 4 bases at J, leaving 6 bases unmatched. Germline V CDR1 and CDR2: SNHLY, FYNNEI. The CDR3 covers 14 residues. The CDR3 loop reads CASPGTSGPYEQYF. The CDR3 bases are TGTGCCAGCCCCGGGACTAGCGGGCCTTACGAGCAGTACTTC.

This chain joins TRBV7-9 and TRBJ2-1, with D tentatively TRBD1 (5 bases). The V end lost 5 bases, the J end lost 5 bases, and 10 bases lay between the germline ends. Germline CDR1 is SEHNR and CDR2 is FQNEAQ (reference sequence). The CDR3 sequence is 13 residues long. Written as DNA, the CDR3 is TGTGCCAGCAGCCTCGGACAACACAATGAGCAGTTCTTC. As protein: CASSLGQHNEQFF.

V usage is TRBV13 and J usage is TRBJ2-3, with unresolved D. Germline CDR1 reads PRHDT; CDR2 reads FYEKMQ (reference sequence). V lost 1 base and J 4 bases, leaving 9 bases between the germline ends. The CDR3 spans 14 residues. The CDR3: CASSLESVADTQYF. The CDR3 DNA sequence: TGTGCCAGCAGCTTAGAATCGGTCGCAGATACGCAGTATTTT. The entire variable domain, with the rest obtained from reference TRBV13 and TRBJ2-3, is as follows: AAGVIQSPRHLIKEKRETATLKCYPIPRHDTVYWYQQGPGQDPQFLISFYEKMQSDKGSIPDRFSAQQFSDYHSELNMSSLELGDSALYFCASSLESVADTQYFGPGTRLTVL.

Note on this clone: An end of the junction differs from the germline gene, which may be a read error. The rearrangement links TRBV7-8 to TRBJ2-3, with TRBD1 identical over 10 bases. The CDR3 is 17 amino acids. Looked up from germline, CDR1 is SGHVS and CDR2 is FQNEAQ. The CDR3 loop reads CASSLAGTGAPTDTQYF. As DNA, the CDR3 is TGTGCCAGCAGCCTAGCTGGGACAGGGGCCCCCACAGATACGCAGTATTTT.

The V gene is TRBV6-5, the J gene TRBJ2-5; D not certain. With the DNA end fitting TRBJ2-7 better, the J assignment may be wrong. CDR1 and CDR2 from the germline V gene are MNHEY and SVGAGI. The CDR3 length is 13 residues. CDR3 nucleotides: TGTGCCAGCAGTCCAGGATCCCCCTACGAGCAGTACTTC. This encodes CASSPGSPYEQYF.